The rows below give T cell receptor beta chains drawn from one sample of a study of blood T cell repertoires in COVID-19. This table comes from immunoSEQ multiplex PCR, and its TCRdb copy is limited to in-frame clones, with some not included. This table holds fewer than 50,000 clones, roughly 88% found once. Material: peripheral blood. These TCRs come from a human donor in a cohort sampled during active COVID-19. Both conserved end residues are part of each CDR3. A D gene is named only where the DNA matches it firmly. The listing skips clone size in some rows; elsewhere it reads once, few, many or a size class.

D | length | size | J | V | DNA | CDR3
TRBD1 | 14 | NA | TRBJ1-2 | TRBV18 | TGTGCCAGCTCACATCGGGACAGCAACTATGGCTACACCTTC | CASSHRDSNYGYTF
NA | 12 | NA | TRBJ2-3 | TRBV29-1 | TGCAGCGTTGATGAGGGAACAGATACGCAGTATTTT | CSVDEGTDTQYF
TRBD1 | 13 | NA | TRBJ1-4 | TRBV6-6 | TGTGCCACCAGGGGGGGGCCTGTTGAAAAACTGTTTTTT | CATRGGPVEKLFF
NA | 15 | NA | TRBJ2-5 | TRBV10-3 | TGTGCCATCAGTGCAGAGGGGGGGGGTCAGGAGACCCAGTACTTC | CAISAEGGGQETQYF
NA | 14 | NA | TRBJ1-2 | TRBV6-5 | TGTGCCAGCAGTTTTTACAGGGCTGGCTATGGCTACACCTTC | CASSFYRAGYGYTF
NA | 15 | NA | TRBJ2-2 | TRBV13 | TGTGCCAGCAGCTTGAAGATCAGGGTCACCGGGGAGCTGTTTTTT | CASSLKIRVTGELFF
NA | 11 | NA | TRBJ2-3 | TRBV20-1 | TGCAGTGCTCGGGACACAGATACGCAGTATTTT | CSARDTDTQYF
NA | 15 | few | TRBJ2-7 | TRBV7-9 | TGTGCCAGCAGCTTAGGGCAGGGAGGGGGAAACGAGCAGTACTTC | CASSLGQGGGNEQYF
NA | 15 | NA | TRBJ2-2 | TRBV19 | TGTGCCAGTAGGGGGGGAGACCCGAACACCGGGGAGCTGTTTTTT | CASRGGDPNTGELFF
NA | 14 | NA | TRBJ1-2 | TRBV29-1 | TGCAGCGTGATCTCGGACGCGGGGAACTATGGCTACACCTTC | CSVISDAGNYGYTF
NA | 14 | NA | TRBJ1-1 | TRBV18 | TGTGCCAGCTCACCACTGGAGGTAAACACTGAAGCTTTCTTT | CASSPLEVNTEAFF
NA | 13 | NA | TRBJ2-5 | TRBV18 | TGTGCCAGCTCACCTGCCCTCGGTGAGACCCAGTACTTC | CASSPALGETQYF
TRBD2 | 15 | NA | TRBJ2-3 | TRBV6-4 | TGTGCCAGTAGAGAAACAAGCGGGGCCACAGATACGCAGTATTTT | CASRETSGATDTQYF
TRBD1 | 15 | NA | TRBJ1-4 | TRBV5-1 | TGCGCCAGCAGCTCAGGGGGCTTGGTGAATGAAAAACTGTTTTTT | CASSSGGLVNEKLFF
TRBD1 | 16 | NA | TRBJ2-1 | TRBV7-2 | TGTGCCAGCAGCTTCCCAGGGGGTTGGGGTAGGGATGAGCAGTTCTTC | CASSFPGGWGRDEQFF
NA | 15 | NA | TRBJ1-5 | TRBV7-2 | TGTGCCAGCAGCTTCAACAGGGATAGCAATCAGCCCCAGCATTTT | CASSFNRDSNQPQHF
NA | 14 | once | TRBJ1-1 | TRBV19 | TGTGCCAGTAACCCCGGGAGCCGAGACACTGAAGCTTTCTTT | CASNPGSRDTEAFF
TRBD2 | 16 | once | TRBJ2-3 | TRBV19 | TGTGCCAGTAGTAGCCCCCTTCGGGGGGGCACAGATACGCAGTATTTT | CASSSPLRGGTDTQYF
TRBD1 | 20 | NA | TRBJ1-5 | TRBV18 | TGTGCCAGCTCACCCCTACGCACGGGACAGCGTCTTGATAGCAATCAGCCCCAGCATTTT | CASSPLRTGQRLDSNQPQHF
NA | 11 | NA | TRBJ1-2 | TRBV12-3/TRBV12-4 | TGTGCCAGCAGCAGGGGAAATGGCTACACCTTC | CASSRGNGYTF
TRBD1 | 15 | NA | TRBJ2-4 | TRBV3-1/TRBV3-2 | TGTGCCAGCAGCCAAGCCCCAGGGGGCGCGGACATTCAGTACTTC | CASSQAPGGADIQYF
NA | 15 | NA | TRBJ1-1 | TRBV6-5 | TGTGCCAGCAGTTACTCGTCGGCGGCAAGCACTGAAGCTTTCTTT | CASSYSSAASTEAFF
NA | 17 | NA | TRBJ1-2 | TRBV12-5 | TGTGCTAGTGGTTTGGTACTAATCCGGGGGATGAGCTATGGCTACACCTTC | CASGLVLIRGMSYGYTF
TRBD1 | 14 | NA | TRBJ2-3 | TRBV6-2/TRBV6-3 | TGTGCCAGCAGTTTAACCGGGACAGGGGGTCTCGGCGCTTTT | CASSLTGTGGLGAF
TRBD2 | 13 | few | TRBJ2-7 | TRBV2 | TGTGCCAGCAGTGGGGGTAGCGGGAGATCCGAGTACTTC | CASSGGSGRSEYF
TRBD1 | 19 | few | TRBJ2-3 | TRBV29-1 | TGCAGCGTTTTGCGCTACCGGGACAGGGGGCAATTTGGCACAGATACGCAGTATTTT | CSVLRYRDRGQFGTDTQYF
NA | 13 | NA | TRBJ1-2 | TRBV11-2 | TGTGCCAGCAGCTTAGCACAGGTGGATGGCTACACCTTC | CASSLAQVDGYTF
NA | 13 | NA | TRBJ1-2 | TRBV5-1 | TGCGCCAGCAGCTTGGGGAGGACTTATGGCTACACCTTC | CASSLGRTYGYTF
NA | 13 | NA | TRBJ2-5 | TRBV20-1 | TGCAGTGCTAGTGGCCAGGGCCAAGAGACCCAGTACTTC | CSASGQGQETQYF
TRBD1 | 15 | NA | TRBJ2-7 | TRBV19 | TGTGCCAGTAGTACGGGACAGGGGGCCTCCTACGAGCAGTACTTC | CASSTGQGASYEQYF
NA | 15 | NA | TRBJ1-4 | TRBV9 | TGTGCCAGCAGCCCACGGGGGTCAACTAATGAAAAACTGTTTTTT | CASSPRGSTNEKLFF
TRBD1 | 16 | NA | TRBJ1-4 | TRBV18 | TGTGCCAGCTCACGAAGTTGGGACAGCCAGAGGGAAAAACTGTTTTTT | CASSRSWDSQREKLFF
NA | 14 | NA | TRBJ2-1 | TRBV5-6 | TGTGCCAGCAGCTTGAGAGGAACAGGGTATGAGCAGTTCTTC | CASSLRGTGYEQFF
NA | 18 | NA | TRBJ2-2 | TRBV14 | TGTGCCAGCAGCCATCGGTTAGGTACAGGGATGAACACCGGGGAGCTGTTTTTT | CASSHRLGTGMNTGELFF
NA | 14 | NA | TRBJ2-3 | TRBV6-1 | TGTGCCAGCAGTGAAGGGAGGAGGACAGATACGCAGTATTTT | CASSEGRRTDTQYF
NA | 13 | once | TRBJ1-2 | TRBV5-1 | TGCGCCAGCAGCATCACAGGGAGCTCTGGCTACACCTTC | CASSITGSSGYTF
TRBD1 | 15 | NA | TRBJ1-1 | TRBV6-6 | TGTGCCAGCAGTTTAGGACAGGGGGAAAGGTCTGAAGCTTTCTTT | CASSLGQGERSEAFF
TRBD2 | 14 | NA | TRBJ2-1 | TRBV24-1 | TGTGCCACCGGTTCCGCTAGCGGAACCAATGAGCAGTTCTTC | CATGSASGTNEQFF
NA | 13 | NA | TRBJ1-6 | TRBV5-1 | TGCGCCAGCAGCTCCACAGGAAATTCACCCCTCCACTTT | CASSSTGNSPLHF
TRBD1 | 15 | NA | TRBJ1-1 | TRBV3-1/TRBV3-2 | TGTGCCAGCAGCCCAGAGGGACAGGGAAGTACTGAAGCTTTCTTT | CASSPEGQGSTEAFF
TRBD1 | 15 | NA | TRBJ2-5 | TRBV5-1 | TGCGCCAGCAGCTTGTTGGGACAGGTACAAGAGACCCAGTACTTC | CASSLLGQVQETQYF
TRBD2 | 14 | NA | TRBJ2-7 | TRBV5-1 | TGCGCCAGCAGCCCCGGGACTAGAGGAGGCGAGCAGTACTTC | CASSPGTRGGEQYF
NA | 16 | NA | TRBJ2-6 | TRBV13 | TGTGCCAGCAGCACAAGAACCACGACTGGGGCCAACGTCCTGACTTTC | CASSTRTTTGANVLTF
TRBD1 | 16 | NA | TRBJ1-4 | TRBV6-1 | TGTGCCAGCAGTGAAACCCCGGGACAGGGTGGTGAAAAACTGTTTTTT | CASSETPGQGGEKLFF
NA | 15 | NA | TRBJ1-5 | TRBV28 | TGTGCCAGCAGGCGCGGGGGCCTTGAAAATCAGCCCCAGCATTTT | CASRRGGLENQPQHF
NA | 13 | NA | TRBJ1-2 | TRBV27 | TGTGCCAGCAGTTTATCAGCAGGGTATGGCTACACCTTC | CASSLSAGYGYTF
NA | 15 | NA | TRBJ1-6 | TRBV7-2 | TGTGCCAGCAGCTTGGTCGGGACTCCAAATTCACCCCTCCACTTT | CASSLVGTPNSPLHF
NA | 13 | once | TRBJ1-1 | TRBV7-3 | TGTGCCAGCAGCGCCCGACAGAACACTGAAGCTTTCTTT | CASSARQNTEAFF
NA | 15 | NA | TRBJ1-3 | TRBV7-2 | TGTGCCAGCAGCTCGACAGGACGCTCTGGAAACACCATATATTTT | CASSSTGRSGNTIYF
TRBD1 | 14 | NA | TRBJ1-6 | TRBV19 | TGTGCCAGTAGTCTTGGAGGCAGGGGGGCACCCCTCCACTTT | CASSLGGRGAPLHF
TRBD2 | 15 | NA | TRBJ2-5 | TRBV4-1 | TGCGCCAGCAGCCAAGAGGTAGCGGGGGCGGAGACCCAGTACTTC | CASSQEVAGAETQYF
NA | 15 | NA | TRBJ1-3 | TRBV6-5 | TGTGCCAGCAGTTACGTTTCAGGGGTCGGAAACACCATATATTTT | CASSYVSGVGNTIYF
TRBD2 | 15 | NA | TRBJ2-3 | TRBV12-5 | TGTGCTAGTGATGAGCGGGGGGGGAGCACAGATACGCAGTATTTT | CASDERGGSTDTQYF
NA | 12 | few | TRBJ1-5 | TRBV12-3/TRBV12-4 | TGTGCCAGCAGTAGAGGGAATCAGCCCCAGCATTTT | CASSRGNQPQHF
NA | 13 | NA | TRBJ2-7 | TRBV27 | TGTGCCAGCAGTCGGGACAAAGCCTACGAGCAGTACTTC | CASSRDKAYEQYF
TRBD1 | 12 | NA | TRBJ2-7 | TRBV6-8 | TGTGCCAGCAGGAGCAGGGGGTACGAGCAGTACTTC | CASRSRGYEQYF
TRBD2 | 15 | NA | TRBJ2-1 | TRBV10-2 | TGCGCCAGCAGACCGGGACGGGGGGATTACAATGAGCAGTTCTTC | CASRPGRGDYNEQFF